One and the same sample provided the 31 T cell receptor beta chains below, sequenced in a study of blood T cell repertoires in COVID-19. This table comes from immunoSEQ multiplex PCR, and its TCRdb copy is limited to in-frame clones, with some not included. The repertoire holds nearly 350,000 clones, more than 75% seen once, with roughly 6% in the top ten. The material sequenced was peripheral blood. The receptors originated from a woman between 45 and 65 years old with COVID-19, enrolled during active disease.

V and J are TRBV7-2 and TRBJ2-7; TRBD1 aligns across 7 bases. Trimming at V came to 1 base and at J to 2 bases, leaving 5 bases not matched to a gene. There are 15 residues in the CDR3. Germline CDR1 SGHTA, CDR2 FQGNSA. The CDR3 loop reads CASSLEQGPTYEQYF. DNA of the CDR3: TGTGCCAGCAGCTTAGAACAGGGGCCCACCTACGAGCAGTACTTC.

The V gene is TRBV12-3 or TRBV12-4, the J gene TRBJ2-5, with D unclear. The CDR3 length is 13 residues. V was clipped by 2 bases and J by 4 bases, with 8 bases between them. This chain's CDR3 is CASSLYSRETQYF. CDR3 bases: TGTGCCAGCAGTTTATACAGCAGAGAGACCCAGTACTTC.

The rearrangement uses TRBV4-3 and TRBJ1-4, with D maybe TRBD1 (6 bases). The germline gives CDR1 LGHNA, CDR2 YSLEER. V lost 0 bases and J 5 bases, leaving 16 bases between the germline ends. This CDR3 comprises 17 residues. The CDR3 loop is CASSQEARQVRNEKLFF. Here the CDR3 DNA reads TGCGCCAGCAGCCAAGAGGCCCGACAGGTCCGAAATGAAAAACTGTTTTTT.

This chain connects TRBV11-3 to TRBJ2-1; possible D gene TRBD1, 6 bases. The CDR3 extends over 14 amino acids. Germline CDR1 is SGHNT and CDR2 is YENEEA. Trimming removed 6 bases at V and 4 bases at J, with 13 bases between. CDR3 sequence: CASSQTGSYNEQFF. The CDR3 coding sequence is TGTGCCAGCAGTCAAACAGGGAGTTACAATGAGCAGTTCTTC.

On this clone itself: The identical CDR3 is also encoded by other nucleotide sequences in the sample. The CDR3 is CASSPIRTGGNTEAFF. The CDR3 nucleotides are TGTGCCAGCTCACCAATCAGGACAGGGGGAAACACTGAAGCTTTCTTT. J is TRBJ1-1 and V is TRBV18; 10 bases are a match to TRBD1. This CDR3 is built from 16 residues. Looked up from germline, CDR1 is KGHSH and CDR2 is LQKENI. The junction had 5 bases not matched to a gene; V was cut back by 2 bases and J by 2 bases.

The chain has TRBV4-1 and TRBJ1-1; D possibly corresponds to TRBD1 (5 bases). CDR3 size: 15 residues. The germline V gene encodes CDR1 MGHRA and CDR2 YSYEKL. Trimming left V 0 bases short and J 3 bases short, with 11 bases between. The CDR3 spells CASSQDNRYDTEAFF. DNA of the CDR3: TGCGCCAGCAGCCAAGATAACAGGTATGACACTGAAGCTTTCTTT.

The chain recombines TRBV7-8 with TRBJ2-5, with unresolved D. Trimming cost V 1 base and J 11 bases, with 11 bases left between them. Germline V CDR1 and CDR2: SGHVS, FQNEAQ. CDR3 length equals 12 residues. CDR3 sequence (DNA): TGTGCCAGCAGCTTAGTCTCGAGGTTTCAGTACTTC. Its protein product is CASSLVSRFQYF.

CDR3 sequence: CASSLQGNPGNTIYF. Here the CDR3 DNA reads TGTGCCAGCAGCTTACAGGGTAATCCTGGAAACACCATATATTTT. The gene calls are TRBV7-8 and TRBJ1-3; D is perhaps TRBD1 (5 bases). Germline V gene data show CDR1 as SGHVS and CDR2 as FQNEAQ. V was clipped by 2 bases and J by 2 bases, with 10 bases between them. The CDR3 loop spans 15 amino acids.

The J gene is TRBJ1-2, the V gene TRBV29-1; TRBD1 matches 7 bases. Germline V gene data show CDR1 as SQVTM and CDR2 as ANQGSEA. V dropped 3 bases and J dropped 8; count of bases not matched to a gene: 18. The CDR3 is 16 amino acids. The CDR3 region has the DNA TGCAGCGTTGATTTCTCTACCCTCCCACAGGGGCAAGGCTACACCTTC. Translated, it gives CSVDFSTLPQGQGYTF.

The CDR3 reads CASSFADRTDTQYF. CDR3 sequence (DNA): TGTGCCAGCAGCTTTGCTGACAGAACAGATACGCAGTATTTT. The rearrangement uses TRBV5-6 and TRBJ2-3, with TRBD1 as a possible D gene (5 bases). CDR1 is SGHDT and CDR2 is YYEEEE in the germline V gene. The V gene lost 2 bases and the J gene lost 3 bases, with 10 bases spanning the gap. CDR3 length equals 14 residues.

The chain is built from TRBV29-1 and TRBJ2-1, with TRBD2 identical over 8 bases. The CDR3 is 14 amino acids. CDR1 is SQVTM and CDR2 is ANQGSEA in the germline V gene. DNA of the CDR3: TGCACCCTGGGGCTAGCGGGCTCCTACAATGAGCAGTTCTTC. Amino acid sequence: CTLGLAGSYNEQFF.

The chain uses TRBV12-3 or TRBV12-4 and TRBJ1-2; D gene ambiguous. Trimming took 1 base from V and 10 from J, leaving 10 bases between them. There are 12 residues in the CDR3. The CDR3 nucleotides read TGTGCCAGCAGTTTAGGCGGCCTAGCCTACACCTTC. Translation: CASSLGGLAYTF.

This clone was seen a single time. The chain employs TRBV30 and TRBJ2-1, with TRBD2 matching 7 bases. The CDR3 is 17 residues long. Germline V gene sequence: CDR1 GTSNPN, CDR2 SVGIG (reference sequence). V trimming: 0 bases; J trimming: 5 bases; junction bases outside the gene matches: 13. The CDR3 loop reads CAWSVYVGGGPDNEQFF. Written as DNA, the CDR3 is TGTGCCTGGAGTGTATACGTGGGCGGGGGACCCGACAATGAGCAGTTCTTC.

This clone was seen a single time. The V call is TRBV6-5, the J call TRBJ2-4, with D perhaps matching TRBD1 (6 bases). In germline, CDR1 is MNHEY, CDR2 SVGAGI. The V end was cut by 5 bases, the J end by 8 bases, with 19 bases between. The CDR3 runs to 15 residues. The CDR3 nucleotides are TGTGCCAGCAGTAGGGGTTCAGGGGCCGGGGACATTCAGTACTTC. Protein product: CASSRGSGAGDIQYF.

V and J are TRBV7-2 and TRBJ2-5; TRBD2 agrees at 15 bases. The trim removed 5 bases at V and 4 bases at J, leaving 5 bases unmatched. CDR1 and CDR2 (germline): SGHTA, FQGNSA. This CDR3 region has 16 residues. This chain's CDR3 is CASSRGLAGGGETQYF. CDR3 nucleotide sequence: TGTGCCAGCAGCAGAGGACTAGCGGGAGGGGGAGAGACCCAGTACTTC.

This chain joins TRBV18 and TRBJ2-2, with 8 nucleotides matching TRBD2. Germline-derived CDR1 and CDR2 are KGHSH and LQKENI. The CDR3 spans 16 residues. The V segment lost 2 bases and the J segment 7 bases; nucleotides outside the gene matches: 9. The CDR3 loop is CASSPSSSGSLGELFF. The CDR3 nucleotides read TGTGCCAGCTCACCAAGCTCAAGCGGGAGTCTCGGGGAGCTGTTTTTT.

A single count supports this clone. The CDR3 loop is CASSSGLAGGGETQYF. As DNA, the CDR3 is TGTGCCAGCAGTTCTGGACTAGCGGGAGGAGGTGAGACCCAGTACTTC. This chain links TRBV6-2 or TRBV6-3 with TRBJ2-5, with 14 bases identical to TRBD2. CDR3 size: 16 residues. Trimming removed 4 bases from V and 5 bases from J; junction bases left unmatched: 6. Germline V gene data show CDR1 as MNHEY and CDR2 as SVGEGT.

This clone was seen once. This chain joins TRBV7-9 and TRBJ2-7, with 9 nucleotides matching TRBD1. The CDR3 sequence is 15 residues long. The germline gives CDR1 SEHNR, CDR2 FQNEAQ (reference sequence). Unmatched junction bases numbered 4, after V lost 1 base and J lost 3 bases. The CDR3 nucleotides read TGTGCCAGCAGCTTAGGGACAGGGGTTTTCTACGAGCAGTACTTC. Translated, it gives CASSLGTGVFYEQYF.

This clone was observed a handful of times. The rearrangement joins TRBV10-1 to TRBJ2-2, with 7 bases that match TRBD1. Trimming removed 3 bases from V and 4 bases from J; junction bases left unmatched: 14. The CDR3 is 18 amino acids. The V gene's germline CDR1 is WNHNN and CDR2 SYGVQD (reference sequence). The CDR3 sequence is CASSDPRSGQASTGELFF. Written as DNA, the CDR3 is TGCGCCAGCAGTGATCCGAGGTCCGGACAGGCATCCACCGGGGAGCTGTTTTTT.

The chain employs TRBV5-5 and TRBJ2-5, with 10 bases aligning to TRBD2. Trimming removed 3 bases from V and 4 bases from J; junction bases left unmatched: 9. The germline gives CDR1 SGHKS, CDR2 YYEKEE (reference sequence). CDR3 length equals 16 residues. For the CDR3, the DNA is TGTGCCAGCAGCTCACTAGCGGGAAGGCTCGGAGAGACCCAGTACTTC. This encodes CASSSLAGRLGETQYF.

This chain joins TRBV27 and TRBJ2-5, with D possibly TRBD1 on 5 matching bases. With 7 bases removed from V and 4 bases from J, the gap between germline ends came to 13 bases. CDR1 and CDR2 (germline): MNHEY, SMNVEV (reference sequence). The CDR3 covers 13 residues. The CDR3 nucleotides read TGTGCCAGCAATTCAGGGAAAGGAGAGACCCAGTACTTC. Its protein is CASNSGKGETQYF.

This sequence joins TRBV5-6 and TRBJ1-1; D unresolved. V was pared by 4 bases and J by 4 bases, with 14 bases between. Germline V lookup: CDR1 SGHDT, CDR2 YYEEEE. The CDR3 has 14 amino acids. The chain's CDR3 is CASSPSFVGTEAFF. CDR3 sequence (DNA): TGTGCCAGCAGCCCAAGCTTCGTCGGCACTGAAGCTTTCTTT.

As DNA, the CDR3 is TGTGCCAGCAGCCAATCAGGGAAGGACTATGGCTACACCTTC. The encoded protein is CASSQSGKDYGYTF. V gene TRBV3-1 (or the pseudogene TRBV3-2) combines with J gene TRBJ1-2, with D possibly being TRBD1 (5 bases). V was pared by 2 bases and J by 3 bases, with 10 bases between. Germline V gene data show CDR1 as LGHDT and CDR2 as YNNKEL (reference sequence). The length of the CDR3 is 14 residues.

The chain combines TRBV27 with TRBJ2-7; 10 bases agree with TRBD1. The CDR3 loop spans 15 amino acids. V shed 0 bases, J shed 4 bases, and the junction held 3 bases outside the gene matches. The germline CDR1 and CDR2 sequences are MNHEY and SMNVEV (reference sequence). Here the CDR3 DNA reads TGTGCCAGCAGTTTATCTGGGACAGGGGTTTACGAGCAGTACTTC. Protein product: CASSLSGTGVYEQYF.

V and J are TRBV2 and TRBJ1-4; D gene ambiguous. V dropped 3 bases and J dropped 8 bases, with 16 bases sitting between them. The CDR3 totals 15 residues. Germline CDR1 is SNHLY and CDR2 is FYNNEI. As DNA, the CDR3 is TGTGCCAGCAGTGATTACAGAGCTGGTCGAGAAAAACTGTTTTTT. Amino acid sequence: CASSDYRAGREKLFF.

This sequence joins TRBV19 and TRBJ1-5, with D maybe TRBD1 (5 bases). The V end lost 0 bases, the J end lost 3 bases, and 9 bases lay between the germline ends. Germline loops: CDR1 LNHDA, CDR2 SQIVND (reference sequence). The CDR3 length is 15 residues. The chain's CDR3 is CASSIEAGYNQPQHF. The CDR3 region has the DNA TGTGCCAGTAGTATAGAGGCAGGGTACAATCAGCCCCAGCATTTT.

This clone was observed once. The chain carries TRBV6-2 or TRBV6-3 and TRBJ2-6, with a possible D match to TRBD2 (6 bases). This CDR3 region has 15 residues. CDR1 and CDR2 (germline): MNHEY, SVGEGT. V was trimmed by 5 bases and J by 2 bases, leaving 10 bases between them. The chain's CDR3 is CASSAAGTGANVLTF. CDR3 in DNA: TGTGCCAGCAGTGCCGCGGGGACTGGGGCCAACGTCCTGACTTTC.

This chain links TRBV13 with TRBJ2-2; D remains ambiguous. Per germline, CDR1 PRHDT and CDR2 FYEKMQ (reference sequence). The CDR3 has 12 amino acids. V lost 7 bases and J 6 bases, leaving 9 bases between the germline ends. CDR3 protein: CASTLGSGELFF. The CDR3 DNA is TGTGCCAGCACCTTGGGCTCCGGGGAGCTGTTTTTT.

J is TRBJ2-1 and V is TRBV30, with 7 bases aligning to TRBD1. Germline CDR1 and CDR2: GTSNPN and SVGIG (reference sequence). V lost 2 bases and J lost 6; bases outside the gene matches: 1. This CDR3 has 12 residues. CDR3 amino acids: CAWSRQGNEQFF. DNA of the CDR3: TGTGCCTGGAGTAGACAGGGCAATGAGCAGTTCTTC.

This clone was detected only once. As DNA, the CDR3 is TGTGCCTGGAGTCGGACAGGGCCCTCTGGCTACACCTTC. This encodes CAWSRTGPSGYTF. The J gene is TRBJ1-2, the V gene TRBV30; 8 positions match TRBD1. J gave up 7 bases and V 2 bases, and 6 bases lay outside the gene matches. This CDR3 region has 13 residues. CDR1 and CDR2 (germline): GTSNPN, SVGIG (reference sequence). Variable domain in full (rest from reference TRBV30 and TRBJ1-2): SQTIHQWPATLVQPVGSPLSLECTVEGTSNPNLYWYRQAAGRGLQLLFYSVGIGQISSEVPQNLSASRPQDRQFILSSKKLLLSDSGFYLCAWSRTGPSGYTFGSGTRLTVV.

This clone showed up just a few times. V gene TRBV7-3 combines with J gene TRBJ2-7, with TRBD1 matching over 8 bases. CDR1 is SGHTA, CDR2 FQGTGA, per germline. The CDR3 runs 14 residues. Unmatched junction bases numbered 3, after V lost 0 bases and J lost 5 bases. CDR3 sequence reads: CASSLTPGGHEQYF. The CDR3 DNA reads TGTGCCAGCAGCTTAACCCCAGGGGGCCACGAGCAGTACTTC.